This TCR beta chain was obtained from a study of T cells in Graves' hyperthyroidism and ophthalmopathy. The hyperthyroidism patients had all been newly diagnosed, and their disease duration was under 2 months. Their ages ranged from 18 to 65 years. This clonotype was seen many times. RNA transcripts yielded amplified TCR beta CDR3 regions. With the HTBI primer set, the TCR CDR3 went through a first round of RT-PCR. TCRdb reanalysed the multiplex PCR reads using MiXCR and keeps one entry per CDR3 protein. The sample lists hundreds of thousands of distinct CDR3 sequences, around 15% occurring once. V was shortened by 0 bases and J by 1 base, with 11 bases between the two germline ends. The CDR3 totals 16 residues. The germline V gene has CDR1 LNHNV and CDR2 YYDKDF (reference sequence).

The sequencing sample was made of blood. This receptor was identified in a woman between 25 and 40 years old with Graves' hyperthyroidism. The chain joins TRBV15 to TRBJ2-3, with D perhaps TRBD1 or TRBD2 (5 bases each). CDR3: CATSREGVGGTDTQYF. Here the CDR3 DNA reads TGTGCCACCAGCAGAGAGGGGGTAGGGGGCACAGATACGCAGTATTTT.